The next 22 T cell receptor beta chains were all read from a single sample in a study of blood T cell repertoires in COVID-19. Using immunoSEQ multiplex PCR, the repertoire was profiled, and TCRdb retains in-frame clones only, with some absent. The table records roughly 110,000 clones, 89% of them present only once. The sequencing sample was made of peripheral blood. The source is a man between 40 and 49 years old with active or convalescent COVID-19.

The V gene is TRBV19, the J gene TRBJ2-5, with D tentatively TRBD2 (6 bases). CDR1 and CDR2 (germline): LNHDA, SQIVND (reference sequence). This CDR3 spans 17 amino acids. V was pared by 3 bases and J by 5 bases, with 22 bases between. The CDR3 is CASSITGGLVGGETQYF. As DNA, the CDR3 is TGTGCCAGTAGTATTACCGGGGGACTGGTGGGCGGTGAGACCCAGTACTTC.

A few counts support this clone. V usage is TRBV19 and J usage is TRBJ2-1, with D perhaps matching TRBD2 (5 bases). V lost 10 bases, J lost 7 bases, and 14 bases lay in between. Germline CDR1 LNHDA, CDR2 SQIVND (reference sequence). The CDR3 runs to 12 residues. The CDR3, as DNA: TGTGCCACCTCGTACCGGAGGAATGAGCAGTTCTTC. This translates into CATSYRRNEQFF.

The gene calls are TRBV6-5 and TRBJ1-5; D unresolved. Between the trimmed V and J ends, which lost 0 bases and 9 bases, there was a span of 15 bases. This CDR3 is 15 amino acids long. Germline CDR1 reads MNHEY; CDR2 reads SVGAGI. As DNA, the CDR3 is TGTGCCAGCAGTTACTCTTCCGCGGAGGAGTGGCCCCAGCATTTT. It specifies CASSYSSAEEWPQHF.

CDR3 in amino acids: CATSSFPRGEWSYEQYF. CDR3 bases: TGTGCCACCAGCAGTTTCCCCCGGGGGGAATGGTCCTACGAGCAGTACTTC. The genes are TRBV15 and TRBJ2-7, with 7 bases matching TRBD2. Unmatched junction bases numbered 12, after V lost 3 bases and J lost 1 base. CDR1 LNHNV and CDR2 YYDKDF come from the germline V gene (reference sequence). The CDR3 is 17 residues long.

The V gene is TRBV5-1, the J gene TRBJ2-5; 12 positions agree with TRBD2. The CDR3 extends over 15 amino acids. Germline trimming cut 4 bases from V and 2 bases from J; bases unmatched to any gene: 3. Germline V CDR1 and CDR2: SGHRS, YFSETQ. This CDR3 reads CASSPGTSGQETQYF. In DNA, the CDR3 is TGCGCCAGCAGCCCGGGGACTAGCGGGCAAGAGACCCAGTACTTC. Together with reference TRBV5-1 and TRBJ2-5, the CDR3 gives the full variable domain: KAGVTQTPRYLIKTRGQQVTLSCSPISGHRSVSWYQQTPGQGLQFLFEYFSETQRNKGNFPGRFSGRQFSNSRSEMNVSTLELGDSALYLCASSPGTSGQETQYFGPGTRLLVL.

This clone has only one observation. The genes are TRBV19 and TRBJ2-2, with a possible D match to TRBD2 (5 bases). CDR3 length: 16 residues. The germline V and J ends were trimmed by 1 base and 2 bases, with 11 bases remaining between them. Germline V gives CDR1 LNHDA, CDR2 SQIVND (reference sequence). The CDR3 sequence is CASSIAAAVNTGELFF. For the CDR3, the DNA is TGTGCCAGTAGTATAGCCGCAGCGGTTAACACCGGGGAGCTGTTTTTT. The variable domain in full, completed from reference TRBV19 and TRBJ2-2, reads DGGITQSPKYLFRKEGQNVTLSCEQNLNHDAMYWYRQDPGQGLRLIYYSQIVNDFQKGDIAEGYSVSREKKESFPLTVTSAQKNPTAFYLCASSIAAAVNTGELFFGEGSRLTVL.

This clone came up a few times. The chain is built from TRBV12-3 or TRBV12-4 and TRBJ1-5, with D uncertain. The V end lost 5 bases, the J end lost 7 bases, and 12 bases lay between the germline ends. The length of the CDR3 is 13 residues. In DNA form, the CDR3 reads TGTGCCAGCAGTCGGCAGGAGGACCAGCCCCAGCATTTT. Protein product: CASSRQEDQPQHF.

The chain is built from TRBV5-4 and TRBJ2-1; 9 bases match TRBD2. The CDR3 consists of 16 residues. Germline trimming cut 4 bases from V and 4 bases from J; bases unmatched to any gene: 9. Germline V gene lookup returns CDR1 SGHNT and CDR2 YYREEE (reference sequence). The CDR3 reads CASSHGRLAVYNEQFF. As DNA, the CDR3 is TGTGCCAGCAGCCACGGGAGACTAGCGGTTTACAATGAGCAGTTCTTC.

The J gene is TRBJ1-4, the V gene TRBV19; tentative D call: TRBD1 (5 bases). The CDR3 is made up of 15 amino acids. The V and J ends lost 5 bases and 0 bases respectively, with 10 bases between them. Germline V lookup: CDR1 LNHDA, CDR2 SQIVND (reference sequence). As DNA, the CDR3 is TGTGCCAGTAGTGACAGCCGTGCAACTAATGAAAAACTGTTTTTT. It translates to CASSDSRATNEKLFF. The entire variable domain, with the rest obtained from reference TRBV19 and TRBJ1-4, is as follows: DGGITQSPKYLFRKEGQNVTLSCEQNLNHDAMYWYRQDPGQGLRLIYYSQIVNDFQKGDIAEGYSVSREKKESFPLTVTSAQKNPTAFYLCASSDSRATNEKLFFGSGTQLSVL.

This clone was observed once. The V gene is TRBV30, the J gene TRBJ2-7, with D maybe TRBD1 (6 bases). CDR1 and CDR2 (germline): GTSNPN, SVGIG (reference sequence). The CDR3 length is 12 residues. V gave up 4 bases and J gave up 4 bases, with 11 bases separating them. The CDR3 region is CAWNPGTYEQYF. CDR3 nucleotides: TGTGCCTGGAACCCCGGGACATACGAGCAGTACTTC.

This clone appeared once. The chain carries TRBV5-1 and TRBJ2-7; the D gene is possibly TRBD1 (6 bases). In germline, CDR1 is SGHRS, CDR2 YFSETQ. Trimming removed 4 bases at V and 3 bases at J, with 17 bases between. The CDR3 totals 15 residues. The CDR3 protein is CASSPAGTNNYEQYF. Written as DNA, the CDR3 is TGCGCCAGCAGCCCAGCCGGGACAAACAACTACGAGCAGTACTTC.

The V gene is TRBV6-2 or TRBV6-3, the J gene TRBJ2-1; TRBD1 matches 9 bases. The ends lost 5 bases at V and 7 bases at J; junction bases unmatched: 12. CDR1 is MNHEY, CDR2 SVGEGT, per germline. This CDR3 comprises 16 residues. The CDR3 coding sequence is TGTGCCAGCAGTAGCCCGGGACAGGGATTGAAAAATGAGCAGTTCTTC. Encoded protein: CASSSPGQGLKNEQFF.

The rearrangement links TRBV7-9 to TRBJ1-1, with TRBD1 identical over 10 bases. This CDR3 comprises 16 residues. Germline V CDR1 and CDR2: SEHNR, FQNEAQ (reference sequence). J lost 0 bases, V lost 5 bases, and 6 bases had no gene match. The CDR3 DNA reads as TGTGCCAGCAGCCCCCGGGACAGGGGATTGAACACTGAAGCTTTCTTT. Protein product: CASSPRDRGLNTEAFF.

The genes are TRBV28 and TRBJ1-5; D not certain. Trimming cost V 3 bases and J 7 bases, with 16 bases left between them. Looked up from germline, CDR1 is MDHEN and CDR2 is SYDVKM. The CDR3 runs to 15 residues. This CDR3 reads CASSFRSQAQQPQHF. In DNA form, the CDR3 reads TGTGCCAGCAGTTTTAGGTCCCAGGCTCAGCAGCCCCAGCATTTT.

This chain links TRBV28 with TRBJ2-1; TRBD1 might be the D (7 bases). V dropped 8 bases and J dropped 0 bases, with 20 bases sitting between them. The CDR3 sequence is 17 residues long. The germline V gene encodes CDR1 MDHEN and CDR2 SYDVKM. This CDR3 is CASAGQSRISSYNEQFF. Written as DNA, the CDR3 is TGTGCCAGCGCGGGACAGAGCAGAATAAGCTCCTACAATGAGCAGTTCTTC.

J is TRBJ1-5 and V is TRBV19; 8 bases are shared with TRBD1. The CDR3 spans 15 residues. The V gene's germline CDR1 is LNHDA and CDR2 SQIVND (reference sequence). V shed 7 bases and J 3 bases; nucleotides not matched to a gene: 8. This CDR3 is CASKGGQANNQPQHF. DNA of the CDR3: TGTGCCAGTAAAGGGGGACAGGCTAACAATCAGCCCCAGCATTTT.

This clone was seen only a few times. The CDR3 spells CASSPGPQETQYF. In DNA form, the CDR3 reads TGTGCCAGCAGCCCAGGGCCCCAAGAGACCCAGTACTTC. V is TRBV7-9 and J is TRBJ2-5; D perhaps matches TRBD1 (5 bases). V dropped 5 bases and J dropped 1 base, with 8 bases sitting between them. The CDR3 consists of 13 residues. The germline gives CDR1 SEHNR, CDR2 FQNEAQ (reference sequence).

The V and J genes are TRBV28 and TRBJ1-2; tentative D call: TRBD1 (6 bases). CDR3 length: 12 amino acids. The V gene lost 6 bases and the J gene lost 4 bases, with 9 bases spanning the gap. Germline CDR1 reads MDHEN; CDR2 reads SYDVKM. CDR3 nucleotide sequence: TGTGCCAGCAGCCCAGGGGCCTATGGCTACACCTTC. Translated: CASSPGAYGYTF.

The chain combines TRBV6-2 or TRBV6-3 with TRBJ2-1, with 7 bases identical to TRBD2. The germline CDR1 and CDR2 sequences are MNHEY and SVGEGT. The CDR3 contains 14 residues. The ends lost 5 bases at V and 7 bases at J; junction bases unmatched: 8. CDR3 in amino acids: CASSRGPGGNEQFF. The CDR3 bases are TGTGCCAGCAGTAGGGGCCCCGGGGGGAATGAGCAGTTCTTC.

V and J are TRBV30 and TRBJ2-7; weak D call: TRBD2 (5 bases). This CDR3 has 12 amino acids. The germline V gene has CDR1 GTSNPN and CDR2 SVGIG (reference sequence). V was shortened by 3 bases and J by 5 bases, with 11 bases between the two germline ends. For the CDR3, the DNA is TGTGCCTGGAGCCCCGGGATCAACGAGCAGTACTTC. This translates into CAWSPGINEQYF.

Written as DNA, the CDR3 is TGCGCCAGCAGCTTGCGTACTAGCGGGAGTGGGAATGAGCAGTTCTTC. This encodes CASSLRTSGSGNEQFF. This chain connects TRBV5-1 to TRBJ2-1, with 11 bases aligning to TRBD2. Per germline, CDR1 SGHRS and CDR2 YFSETQ. This CDR3 has 16 amino acids. V shed 1 base and J 7 bases; nucleotides not matched to a gene: 7.

The rearrangement joins TRBV5-4 to TRBJ2-7, with unresolved D. Deletions cut 0 bases from V and 6 bases from J, with 10 bases between. This CDR3 is built from 13 residues. CDR1 SGHNT and CDR2 YYREEE come from the germline V gene (reference sequence). The CDR3 region is CASSLDMWSEQYF. The CDR3 DNA reads TGTGCCAGCAGCTTGGACATGTGGAGCGAGCAGTACTTC.